These 29 T cell receptor beta chains were all obtained from the same sample, sequenced in a study of shared clonotypes between healthy human individuals. Sequencing used immunoSEQ multiplex PCR; TCRdb keeps in-frame clones, though not all of them. The table lists a few million clones, around nine tenths of them singletons. The sample taken for sequencing was naive CD4+ T cells sorted from blood. Subset reported: CD45RA+ positively selected. The receptors derive from a man younger than 35 in good health.

The chain uses TRBV28 and TRBJ2-7; TRBD1 or TRBD2 may be the D gene (6 bases each). The CDR3 totals 17 residues. V was clipped by 7 bases and J by 0 bases, with 22 bases between them. CDR1 and CDR2 from the germline V gene are MDHEN and SYDVKM. The CDR3 region is CASTSPWGAESSYEQYF. CDR3 nucleotides: TGTGCCAGCACCTCACCTTGGGGGGCGGAGAGCTCCTACGAGCAGTACTTC.

The rearrangement joins TRBV19 to TRBJ1-2, with D tentatively TRBD1 (5 bases). V was cut by 0 bases and J by 5 bases, with 16 bases left in between. Germline V gene lookup returns CDR1 LNHDA and CDR2 SQIVND (reference sequence). This CDR3 comprises 16 residues. The CDR3 coding sequence is TGTGCCAGTAGTATAGAAGCCAGCGTTCCAGGGTATGGCTACACCTTC. This codes for CASSIEASVPGYGYTF.

The chain combines TRBV15 with TRBJ1-2; 10 nucleotides line up with TRBD1. The CDR3 is made up of 18 amino acids. CDR1 is LNHNV and CDR2 is YYDKDF in the germline V gene (reference sequence). Trimming cost V 1 base and J 0 bases; bases outside gene matches: 8. In DNA form, the CDR3 reads TGTGCCACCAGCAGAGCCCTGGGACAGGGGAGCGCTAACTATGGCTACACCTTC. It yields the protein CATSRALGQGSANYGYTF. The whole variable domain, remainder taken from reference TRBV15 and TRBJ1-2, is DAMVIQNPRYQVTQFGKPVTLSCSQTLNHNVMYWYQQKSSQAPKLLFHYYDKDFNNEADTPDNFQSRRPNTSFCFLDIRSPGLGDTAMYLCATSRALGQGSANYGYTFGSGTRLTVV.

The chain has TRBV11-3 and TRBJ1-4; no clear D. CDR3 size: 14 residues. The V gene's germline CDR1 is SGHNT and CDR2 YENEEA. The V and J ends lost 5 bases and 1 base respectively, with 8 bases between them. DNA of the CDR3: TGTGCCAGCAGCACCATCGGAACTAATGAAAAACTGTTTTTT. Encoded protein: CASSTIGTNEKLFF. The full variable domain, with the rest looked up from reference TRBV11-3 and TRBJ1-4, is EAGVVQSPRYKIIEKKQPVAFWCNPISGHNTLYWYLQNLGQGPELLIRYENEEAVDDSQLPKDRFSAERLKGVDSTLKIQPAELGDSAVYLCASSTIGTNEKLFFGSGTQLSVL.

As regards this clone: The same CDR3 arises from other DNA sequences in this sample as well. The chain carries TRBV5-1 and TRBJ2-7; D gene ambiguous. Germline CDR1 is SGHRS and CDR2 is YFSETQ. The CDR3 consists of 11 residues. The V end was cut by 4 bases, the J end by 2 bases, with 4 bases between. CDR3 region: CASSGPYEQYF. The CDR3 bases are TGCGCCAGCAGCGGTCCCTACGAGCAGTACTTC.

This clone has more than one count but fewer than ten. J is TRBJ1-1 and V is TRBV10-3; D is uncertain. Deletions cut 8 bases from V and 8 bases from J, with 12 bases between. CDR1 is ENHRY and CDR2 is SYGVKD in the germline V gene. This CDR3 has 11 residues. DNA of the CDR3: TGTGCCATCGCAGGAGACTCAGAAGCTTTCTTT. This codes for CAIAGDSEAFF.

Remarks on this clone: Other DNA sequences in this specimen translate into the identical CDR3. This sequence joins TRBV14 and TRBJ2-7; weak D call: TRBD2 (5 bases). The V end was cut by 4 bases, the J end by 6 bases, with 13 bases between. This CDR3 has 13 residues. Germline CDR1 SGHDN, CDR2 FVKESK. The CDR3 sequence is CASSPRLAGEQYF. CDR3 nucleotide sequence: TGTGCCAGCAGCCCCAGACTCGCGGGCGAGCAGTACTTC.

The chain uses TRBV7-2 and TRBJ1-1; the D is unclear. The CDR3 is 14 amino acids. The V gene's germline CDR1 is SGHTA and CDR2 FQGNSA. The V end lost 2 bases, the J end lost 4 bases, and 11 bases lay between the germline ends. This CDR3 reads CASSLWGVSTEAFF. Here the CDR3 DNA reads TGTGCCAGCAGCTTATGGGGTGTGAGCACTGAAGCTTTCTTT.

The V call is TRBV18, the J call TRBJ2-7; D remains ambiguous. V was cut by 4 bases and J by 4 bases, with 17 bases left in between. This CDR3 is built from 15 residues. Germline CDR1 reads KGHSH; CDR2 reads LQKENI. CDR3 in DNA: TGTGCCAGCTCACGTAGAGTGTCCCCGTCGTACGAGCAGTACTTC. It specifies CASSRRVSPSYEQYF.

The rearrangement uses TRBV5-1 and TRBJ2-1, with TRBD1 matching over 7 bases. In germline, CDR1 is SGHRS, CDR2 YFSETQ. J lost 3 bases, V lost 0 bases, and 3 bases had no gene match. The CDR3 has 15 residues. CDR3 in DNA: TGCGCCAGCAGCTTGGCTACAGGGGACTACAATGAGCAGTTCTTC. Protein sequence: CASSLATGDYNEQFF.

This CDR3 is CASSLRGGILYEQYF. The CDR3 region has the DNA TGTGCCAGCAGCCTGAGGGGTGGGATCCTCTACGAGCAGTACTTC. The chain combines TRBV27 with TRBJ2-7, with D perhaps TRBD1 or TRBD2 (5 bases each). Germline lookup yields CDR1 MNHEY and CDR2 SMNVEV (reference sequence). Between the trimmed V and J ends, which lost 6 bases and 3 bases, there was a span of 18 bases. The CDR3 is made up of 15 amino acids.

The table lists this clone with a count of one. This chain connects TRBV6-5 to TRBJ1-2, with 9 bases aligning to TRBD1. The CDR3 totals 13 residues. V lost 6 bases to trimming and J lost 5 bases; unmatched junction nucleotides: 4. Germline lookup yields CDR1 MNHEY and CDR2 SVGAGI. CDR3: CASSWGQGYGYTF. The DNA for the CDR3 is TGTGCCAGCAGCTGGGGACAGGGATATGGCTACACCTTC.

The V call is TRBV28, the J call TRBJ1-1, with 9 bases that match TRBD1. V lost 3 bases to trimming and J lost 5 bases; unmatched junction nucleotides: 7. The CDR3 loop spans 15 amino acids. CDR1 is MDHEN and CDR2 is SYDVKM in the germline V gene. CDR3 nucleotide sequence: TGTGCCAGCAGTTTGGGGGACAGGGTCGGAACTGAAGCTTTCTTT. This translates into CASSLGDRVGTEAFF.

About this clone: Other nucleotide sequences in the sample specify the same CDR3. The chain has TRBV7-2 and TRBJ2-7; 9 bases line up with TRBD2. The germline V gene encodes CDR1 SGHTA and CDR2 FQGNSA. CDR3 size: 15 residues. J was trimmed by 7 bases and V by 1 base; bases with no gene match: 8. CDR3 DNA: TGTGCCAGCAGCTTAGAGGCGGGAGGGCCTTATGAGCAGTACTTC. As protein: CASSLEAGGPYEQYF.

This chain connects TRBV6-6 to TRBJ2-7; unclear D gene. Trimming pared 4 bases from V and 2 bases from J, leaving 9 bases between. CDR3 length equals 13 residues. The V gene's germline CDR1 is MNHNY and CDR2 SVGAGI (reference sequence). In nucleotides, the CDR3 is TGTGCCAGCAGTTCAGGCCTCCCCTACGAGCAGTACTTC. This translates into CASSSGLPYEQYF.

The V and J genes are TRBV19 and TRBJ1-1, with D perhaps TRBD1 (5 bases). Trimming stripped 3 bases from V and 3 bases from J, with 5 bases between. The CDR3 is 12 amino acids. Germline V gene data show CDR1 as LNHDA and CDR2 as SQIVND (reference sequence). The CDR3 region has the DNA TGTGCCAGTAGTATGGGGCACACTGAAGCTTTCTTT. Translating gives CASSMGHTEAFF.

V and J are TRBV7-2 and TRBJ2-2; 11 bases are shared with TRBD2. The CDR3 loop spans 14 amino acids. Per the germline V gene, CDR1 is SGHTA and CDR2 is FQGNSA. With 5 bases clipped from V and 6 bases from J, the junction kept 2 bases outside the gene matches. The CDR3 here is CASSPGLAAGELFF. For the CDR3, the DNA is TGTGCCAGCAGCCCGGGACTAGCGGCCGGGGAGCTGTTTTTT.

V is TRBV19 and J is TRBJ2-6, with a tentative D call TRBD1 (6 bases). Germline loops: CDR1 LNHDA, CDR2 SQIVND (reference sequence). Trimming removed 4 bases from V and 3 bases from J, with 16 bases in between. This CDR3 spans 17 amino acids. The chain's CDR3 is CASSNLQGQGGANVLTF. DNA of the CDR3: TGTGCCAGTAGTAACCTGCAGGGGCAAGGTGGGGCCAACGTCCTGACTTTC.

The chain joins TRBV2 to TRBJ2-7; D perhaps matches TRBD2 (6 bases). Trimming stripped 7 bases from V and 7 bases from J, with 17 bases between. Germline V gene lookup returns CDR1 SNHLY and CDR2 FYNNEI. The CDR3 spans 13 residues. The CDR3 loop is CASIFKGGGEQYF. The CDR3 DNA reads as TGTGCCAGCATATTTAAGGGAGGAGGAGAGCAGTACTTC.

The chain combines TRBV10-2 with TRBJ1-4; D gene unclear. The CDR3 runs 14 residues. Trimming left V 7 bases short and J 0 bases short, with 9 bases between. Germline values: CDR1 WSHSY, CDR2 SAAADI. The CDR3 bases are TGCGCCAGCAAACGAGACGCAACTAATGAAAAACTGTTTTTT. Protein: CASKRDATNEKLFF.

This clone was seen more than once but under ten times. The chain links TRBV5-6 to TRBJ1-5; 9 bases are a match to TRBD1. The CDR3 loop spans 14 amino acids. Looked up from germline, CDR1 is SGHDT and CDR2 is YYEEEE. Trimming at V came to 1 base and at J to 11 bases, leaving 7 bases not matched to a gene. CDR3 DNA: TGTGCCAGCAGCTTGAAGGGACAGGGTGGCGCCCAGCATTTT. Protein sequence: CASSLKGQGGAQHF. Based on the CDR3 plus reference TRBV5-6 and TRBJ1-5, the full variable domain is DAGVTQSPTHLIKTRGQQVTLRCSPKSGHDTVSWYQQALGQGPQFIFQYYEEEERQRGNFPDRFSGHQFPNYSSELNVNALLLGDSALYLCASSLKGQGGAQHFGDGTRLSIL.

This clone has a single count. CDR3 nucleotides: TGCAGTGCTTCGAGACCGGCCCAGTACTTC. This codes for CSASRPAQYF. This rearrangement joins TRBV20-1 to TRBJ2-5; D remains unclear. Trimming removed 5 bases at V and 9 bases at J, with 10 bases between. The CDR3 runs 10 residues. Germline assignment: CDR1 DFQATT and CDR2 SNEGSKA (reference sequence).

The gene calls are TRBV6-6 and TRBJ2-7; the match to TRBD2 covers 10 bases. CDR1 MNHNY and CDR2 SVGAGI come from the germline V gene (reference sequence). V trimming: 6 bases; J trimming: 0 bases; junction bases outside the gene matches: 5. This CDR3 comprises 15 residues. As DNA, the CDR3 is TGTGCCAGCAGCTCTAGCGGGGGCCGCTCCTACGAGCAGTACTTC. Protein product: CASSSSGGRSYEQYF.

This clone has just one count. V and J are TRBV5-4 and TRBJ1-6, with 9 bases identical to TRBD1. With V trimmed by 1 base and J by 9 bases, 8 bases remained unmatched. CDR3 length: 16 residues. The germline V gene has CDR1 SGHNT and CDR2 YYREEE (reference sequence). The CDR3: CASSLKQGAGGSPLHF. The CDR3 DNA reads TGTGCCAGCAGCTTGAAACAGGGGGCGGGTGGTTCACCCCTCCACTTT.

J is TRBJ2-3 and V is TRBV19; D ambiguous. CDR1 is LNHDA and CDR2 is SQIVND in the germline V gene (reference sequence). This CDR3 spans 14 amino acids. V gave up 3 bases and J gave up 2 bases, with 9 bases separating them. The CDR3 sequence is CASSMELLTDTQYF. DNA of the CDR3: TGTGCCAGTAGTATGGAACTCCTCACAGATACGCAGTATTTT.

The rearrangement uses TRBV7-2 and TRBJ1-5, with a possible D match to TRBD1 (5 bases). The CDR3 runs to 15 residues. V lost 2 bases and J lost 7, with 15 bases in between. In germline, CDR1 is SGHTA, CDR2 FQGNSA. The CDR3 DNA follows: TGTGCCAGCAGCTTATCCGCAGGGCCGAGGCAGCCCCAGCATTTT. This codes for CASSLSAGPRQPQHF. Variable domain in full (rest from reference TRBV7-2 and TRBJ1-5): GAGVSQSPSNKVTEKGKDVELRCDPISGHTALYWYRQSLGQGLEFLIYFQGNSAPDKSGLPSDRFSAERTGGSVSTLTIQRTQQEDSAVYLCASSLSAGPRQPQHFGDGTRLSIL.

Concerning this clone itself: One end of the junction varies from germline; a read error may be responsible. This chain uses TRBV19 with TRBJ2-7; 11 positions agree with TRBD2. Germline V lookup: CDR1 LNHDA, CDR2 SQIVND (reference sequence). CDR3 length equals 16 residues. CDR3 residues: CASSISGTSGADEEYF. The CDR3 coding sequence is TGTGCCAGTAGTATATCCGGGACTAGCGGCGCAGACGAGGAGTACTTC.

This clone has only a few counts. V gene TRBV30 combines with J gene TRBJ1-4, with a tentative D call TRBD1 (5 bases). With 1 base removed from V and 6 bases from J, the gap between germline ends came to 9 bases. There are 13 residues in the CDR3. The V gene's germline CDR1 is GTSNPN and CDR2 SVGIG (reference sequence). The CDR3 region is CAWSAGFHEKLFF. The CDR3, as DNA: TGTGCCTGGAGTGCAGGGTTTCATGAAAAACTGTTTTTT. The whole variable domain, remainder taken from reference TRBV30 and TRBJ1-4, is SQTIHQWPATLVQPVGSPLSLECTVEGTSNPNLYWYRQAAGRGLQLLFYSVGIGQISSEVPQNLSASRPQDRQFILSSKKLLLSDSGFYLCAWSAGFHEKLFFGSGTQLSVL.

On this clone: Other DNA sequences of this sample code for an identical CDR3. The V call is TRBV6-5, the J call TRBJ1-1, with D unclear. The CDR3 has 11 residues. Germline V gene data show CDR1 as MNHEY and CDR2 as SVGAGI. Deletions cut 7 bases from V and 4 bases from J, with 7 bases between. CDR3: CASIRGTEAFF. In nucleotides, the CDR3 is TGTGCCAGCATACGGGGCACTGAAGCTTTCTTT.